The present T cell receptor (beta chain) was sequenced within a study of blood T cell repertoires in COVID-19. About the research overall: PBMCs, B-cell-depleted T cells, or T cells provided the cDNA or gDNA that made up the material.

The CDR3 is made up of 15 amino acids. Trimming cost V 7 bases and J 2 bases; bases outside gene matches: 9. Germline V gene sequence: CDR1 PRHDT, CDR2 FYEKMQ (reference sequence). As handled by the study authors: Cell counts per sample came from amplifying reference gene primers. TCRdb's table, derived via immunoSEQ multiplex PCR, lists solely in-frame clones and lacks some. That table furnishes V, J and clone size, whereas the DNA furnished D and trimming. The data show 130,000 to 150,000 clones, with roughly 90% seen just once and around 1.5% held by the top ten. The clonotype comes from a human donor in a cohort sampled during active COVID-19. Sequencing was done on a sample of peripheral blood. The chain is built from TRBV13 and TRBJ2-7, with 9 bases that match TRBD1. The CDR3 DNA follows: TGTGCCAGCAACTTGGGGACAGGGCACCCCTACGAGCAGTACTTC. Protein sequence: CASNLGTGHPYEQYF.